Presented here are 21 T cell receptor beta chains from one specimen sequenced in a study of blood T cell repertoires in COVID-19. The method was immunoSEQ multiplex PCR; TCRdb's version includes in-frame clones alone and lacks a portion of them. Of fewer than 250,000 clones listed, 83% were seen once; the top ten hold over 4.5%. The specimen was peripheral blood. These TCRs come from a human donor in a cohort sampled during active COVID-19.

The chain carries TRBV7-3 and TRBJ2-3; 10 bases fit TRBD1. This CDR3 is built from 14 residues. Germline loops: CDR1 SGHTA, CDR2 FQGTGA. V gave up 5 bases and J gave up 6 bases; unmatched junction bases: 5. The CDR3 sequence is CASSQRQGADTQYF. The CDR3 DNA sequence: TGTGCCAGCAGCCAACGACAGGGGGCGGATACGCAGTATTTT.

CDR3 nucleotides: TGTGCCAGAAGCTCCCAAGGAAGGGGGCGGAAAGGGACAGATACGCAGTATTTT. Translating gives CARSSQGRGRKGTDTQYF. This chain joins TRBV5-3 and TRBJ2-3; 7 bases are a match to TRBD1. TRBV5-3 is an ORF for which the function is uncertain. The CDR3 extends over 18 amino acids. Trimming cost V 3 bases and J 3 bases; bases outside gene matches: 16.

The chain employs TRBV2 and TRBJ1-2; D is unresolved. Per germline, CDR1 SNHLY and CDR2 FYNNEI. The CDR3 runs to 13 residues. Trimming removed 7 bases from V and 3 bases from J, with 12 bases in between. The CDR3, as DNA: TGTGCCAGCACCCCCTTAGGAGACTATGGCTACACCTTC. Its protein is CASTPLGDYGYTF.

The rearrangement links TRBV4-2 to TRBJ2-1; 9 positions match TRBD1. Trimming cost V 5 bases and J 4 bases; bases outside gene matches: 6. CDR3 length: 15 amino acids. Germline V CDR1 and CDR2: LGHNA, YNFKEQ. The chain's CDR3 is CASSGGQGLYNEQFF. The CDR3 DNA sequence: TGTGCCAGCAGCGGGGGACAGGGCCTATACAATGAGCAGTTCTTC.

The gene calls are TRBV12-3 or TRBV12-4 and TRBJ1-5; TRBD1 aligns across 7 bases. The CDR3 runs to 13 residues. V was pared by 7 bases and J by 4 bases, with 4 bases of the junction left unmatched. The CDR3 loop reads CASNQGGNQPQHF. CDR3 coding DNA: TGTGCCAGCAATCAGGGGGGAAATCAGCCCCAGCATTTT.

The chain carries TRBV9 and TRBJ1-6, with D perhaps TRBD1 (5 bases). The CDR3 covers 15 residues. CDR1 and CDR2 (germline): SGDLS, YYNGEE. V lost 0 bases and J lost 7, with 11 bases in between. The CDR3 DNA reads TGTGCCAGCAGCGTAGGCGGGACTTTAAATTCACCCCTCCACTTT. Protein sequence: CASSVGGTLNSPLHF. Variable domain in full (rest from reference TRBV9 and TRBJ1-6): DSGVTQTPKHLITATGQRVTLRCSPRSGDLSVYWYQQSLDQGLQFLIQYYNGEERAKGNILERFSAQQFPDLHSELNLSSLELGDSALYFCASSVGGTLNSPLHFGNGTRLTVT.

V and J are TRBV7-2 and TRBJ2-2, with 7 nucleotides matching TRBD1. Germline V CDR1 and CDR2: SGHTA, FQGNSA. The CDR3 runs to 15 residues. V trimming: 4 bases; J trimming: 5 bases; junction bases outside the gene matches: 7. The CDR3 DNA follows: TGTGCCAGCAGCTCCCGACAGGGAAGAACCGGGGAGCTGTTTTTT. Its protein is CASSSRQGRTGELFF. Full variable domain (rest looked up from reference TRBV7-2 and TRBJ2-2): GAGVSQSPSNKVTEKGKDVELRCDPISGHTALYWYRQSLGQGLEFLIYFQGNSAPDKSGLPSDRFSAERTGGSVSTLTIQRTQQEDSAVYLCASSSRQGRTGELFFGEGSRLTVL.

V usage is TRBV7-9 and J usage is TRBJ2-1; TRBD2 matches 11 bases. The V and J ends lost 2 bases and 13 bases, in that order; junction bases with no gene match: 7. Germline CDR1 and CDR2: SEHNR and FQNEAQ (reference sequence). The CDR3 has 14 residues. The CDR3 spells CASSLIERLAGQFF. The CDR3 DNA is TGTGCCAGCAGCTTAATTGAGCGACTAGCGGGACAGTTCTTC.

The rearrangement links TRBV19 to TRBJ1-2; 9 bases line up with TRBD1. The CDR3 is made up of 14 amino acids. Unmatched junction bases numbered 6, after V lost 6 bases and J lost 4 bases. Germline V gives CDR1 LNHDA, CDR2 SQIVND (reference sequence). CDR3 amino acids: CASSPTGGVYGYTF. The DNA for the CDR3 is TGTGCCAGTAGCCCGACAGGGGGAGTCTATGGCTACACCTTC.

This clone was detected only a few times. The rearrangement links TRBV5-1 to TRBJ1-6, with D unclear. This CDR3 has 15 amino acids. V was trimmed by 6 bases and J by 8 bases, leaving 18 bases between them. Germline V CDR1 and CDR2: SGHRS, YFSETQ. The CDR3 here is CASNLGYREDSPLHF. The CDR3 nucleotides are TGCGCCAGCAACCTTGGGTATCGGGAGGATTCACCCCTCCACTTT.

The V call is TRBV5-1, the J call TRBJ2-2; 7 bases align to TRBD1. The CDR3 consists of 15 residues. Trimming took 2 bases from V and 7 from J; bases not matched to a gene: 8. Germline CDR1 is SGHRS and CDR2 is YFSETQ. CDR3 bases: TGCGCCAGCAGCTTCGGACAGGACCAAAACGGGGAGCTGTTTTTT. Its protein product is CASSFGQDQNGELFF.

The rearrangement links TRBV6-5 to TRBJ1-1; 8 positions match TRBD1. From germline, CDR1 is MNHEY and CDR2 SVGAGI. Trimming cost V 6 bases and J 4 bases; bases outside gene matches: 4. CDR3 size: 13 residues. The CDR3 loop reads CASSRQGPTEAFF. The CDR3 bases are TGTGCCAGCAGCCGACAGGGGCCCACTGAAGCTTTCTTT.

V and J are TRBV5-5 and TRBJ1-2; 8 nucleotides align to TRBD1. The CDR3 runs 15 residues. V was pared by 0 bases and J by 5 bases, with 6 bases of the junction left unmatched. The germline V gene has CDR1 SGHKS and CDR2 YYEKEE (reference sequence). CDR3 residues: CASSLAGRTGYGYTF. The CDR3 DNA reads TGTGCCAGCAGCTTGGCGGGTCGGACAGGGTATGGCTACACCTTC.

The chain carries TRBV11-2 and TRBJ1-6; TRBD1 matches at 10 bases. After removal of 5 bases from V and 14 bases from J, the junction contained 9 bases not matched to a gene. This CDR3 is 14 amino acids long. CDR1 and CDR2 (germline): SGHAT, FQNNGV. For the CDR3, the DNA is TGTGCCAGCAGCGTTGGACAGGGGGAAGGGGCCCTCCACTTT. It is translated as CASSVGQGEGALHF.

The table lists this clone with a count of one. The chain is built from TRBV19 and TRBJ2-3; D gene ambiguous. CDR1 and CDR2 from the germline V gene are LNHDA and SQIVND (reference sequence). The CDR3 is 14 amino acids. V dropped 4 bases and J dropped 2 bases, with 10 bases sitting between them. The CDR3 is CASSKQKNTDTQYF. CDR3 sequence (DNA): TGTGCCAGTAGTAAACAGAAAAACACAGATACGCAGTATTTT.

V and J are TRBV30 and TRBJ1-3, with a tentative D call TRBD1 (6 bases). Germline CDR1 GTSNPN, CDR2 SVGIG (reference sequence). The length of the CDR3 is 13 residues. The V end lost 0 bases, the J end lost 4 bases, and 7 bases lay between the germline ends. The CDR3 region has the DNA TGTGCCTGGAGTGTACAGGGAGGAAACACCATATATTTT. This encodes CAWSVQGGNTIYF.

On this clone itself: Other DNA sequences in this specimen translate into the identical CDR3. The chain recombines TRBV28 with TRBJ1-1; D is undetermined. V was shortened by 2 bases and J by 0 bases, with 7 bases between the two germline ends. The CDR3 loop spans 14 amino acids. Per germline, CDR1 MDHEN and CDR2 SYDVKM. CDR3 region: CASSLPGMNTEAFF. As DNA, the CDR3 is TGTGCCAGCAGTTTACCAGGCATGAACACTGAAGCTTTCTTT.

CDR3 sequence reads: CAISEGTGTGAYNEQFF. The CDR3 DNA reads as TGTGCCATCAGTGAGGGAACCGGGACAGGGGCTTACAATGAGCAGTTCTTC. The chain couples TRBV10-3 to TRBJ2-1; 10 bases agree with TRBD1. Germline-derived CDR1 and CDR2 are ENHRY and SYGVKD. The junction had 8 bases not matched to a gene; V was cut back by 2 bases and J by 4 bases. The CDR3 extends over 17 amino acids.

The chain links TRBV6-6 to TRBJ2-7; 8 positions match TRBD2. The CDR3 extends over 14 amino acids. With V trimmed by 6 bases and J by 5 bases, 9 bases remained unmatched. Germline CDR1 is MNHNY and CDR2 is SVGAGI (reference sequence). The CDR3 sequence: CASRSLGGRNEQYF. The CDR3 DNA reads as TGTGCCAGCAGATCTCTCGGCGGGAGGAACGAGCAGTACTTC.

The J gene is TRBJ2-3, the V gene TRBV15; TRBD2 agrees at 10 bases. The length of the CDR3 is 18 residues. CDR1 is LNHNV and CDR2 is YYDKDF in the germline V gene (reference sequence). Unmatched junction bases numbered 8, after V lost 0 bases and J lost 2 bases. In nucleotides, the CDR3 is TGTGCCACCAGCAGAGATAATTCCCTAGCGGGAGTCACAGATACGCAGTATTTT. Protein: CATSRDNSLAGVTDTQYF. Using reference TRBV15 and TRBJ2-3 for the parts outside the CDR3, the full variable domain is DAMVIQNPRYQVTQFGKPVTLSCSQTLNHNVMYWYQQKSSQAPKLLFHYYDKDFNNEADTPDNFQSRRPNTSFCFLDIRSPGLGDTAMYLCATSRDNSLAGVTDTQYFGPGTRLTVL.

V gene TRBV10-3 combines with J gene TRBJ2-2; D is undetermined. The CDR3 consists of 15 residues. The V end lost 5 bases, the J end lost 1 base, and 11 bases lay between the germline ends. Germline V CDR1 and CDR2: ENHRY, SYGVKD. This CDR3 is CAISPRLMNTGELFF. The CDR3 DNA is TGTGCCATCAGTCCGAGACTTATGAACACCGGGGAGCTGTTTTTT.